Presented here are 2 T cell receptor beta chains from one specimen sequenced in a study of control samples from healthy donors and cancer patients. Profiled with immunoSEQ multiplex PCR; TCRdb holds only in-frame clones, not every one. The sample lists around 140,000 clones, roughly nine tenths occurring once. Sequencing was carried out using blood. These receptors were obtained from a man aged 18 to 29 in good health.

The V gene is TRBV6-4, the J gene TRBJ2-2; TRBD2 might be the D (5 bases). Germline values: CDR1 MRHNA, CDR2 SNTAGT. The CDR3 covers 15 residues. The V and J ends lost 4 bases and 0 bases respectively, with 9 bases between them. The CDR3 DNA reads TGTGCCAGCAGTGTAGAGGGTTCGAACACCGGGGAGCTGTTTTTT. Translated, it gives CASSVEGSNTGELFF.

About this clone itself: Other DNA sequences in the sample encode the same CDR3. This chain joins TRBV18 and TRBJ1-1; the D is unclear. Germline CDR1 KGHSH, CDR2 LQKENI. The CDR3 is 11 residues long. The V and J ends lost 5 bases and 2 bases respectively, with 3 bases between them. The CDR3 DNA reads TGTGCCAGCTCATCAAACACTGAAGCTTTCTTT. It encodes CASSSNTEAFF. Full variable domain (remainder filled in from reference TRBV18 and TRBJ1-1): NAGVMQNPRHLVRRRGQEARLRCSPMKGHSHVYWYRQLPEEGLKFMVYLQKENIIDESGMPKERFSAEFPKEGPSILRIQQVVRGDSAAYFCASSSNTEAFFGQGTRLTVV.